These 23 T cell receptor beta chains were sequenced from one sample in a study of blood T cells in healthy people across ages (dated by TCRdb to between 2015 and 2016). The library was generated by 5' RACE. Instrument on record: Illumina HiSeq 2500. A second PCR of about 7 to 12 cycles was run with a J-beta primer mix and a sample-barcoded 5' primer. The public reads were reprocessed in TCRdb via fastp at Q25 and MiXCR, keeping in-frame beta chains. Under each unique CDR3 protein, matching rows form one entry showing the most common genes and DNA. The sample table records around 900,000 distinct CDR3 sequences; roughly half of these occur just once. The ten most abundant clones make up 20% to 25% of the sample. Specimen: blood. The source is a woman between 55 and 75 years old in good health.

Concerning this clonotype: An end of the junction does not agree with germline; a read error may underlie this. J is TRBJ2-4 and V is TRBV2; D may be TRBD1 (5 bases). The DNA end favors TRBJ2-7, so the J call may be wrong. The CDR3 loop spans 13 amino acids. From germline, CDR1 is SNHLY and CDR2 FYNNEI. The CDR3 here is CAGRVLSSYEQYF. CDR3 DNA sequence: TGTGCCGGCAGGGTCCTAAGCTCCTACGAGCAGTACTTC.

The V gene is TRBV15, the J gene TRBJ2-5; D gene ambiguous. Trimming removed 0 bases at V and 2 bases at J, with 7 bases between. Germline values: CDR1 LNHNV, CDR2 YYDKDF (reference sequence). This CDR3 has 14 residues. Here the CDR3 reads CATSRDNIQETQYF. CDR3 DNA: TGTGCCACCAGCAGAGACAACATTCAAGAGACCCAGTACTTC.

This clonotype has only a few counts. The chain combines TRBV7-9 with TRBJ2-3, with 7 bases that match TRBD1. CDR1 is SEHNR and CDR2 is FQNEAQ in the germline V gene (reference sequence). The CDR3 totals 13 residues. Trimming removed 6 bases from V and 5 bases from J; junction bases left unmatched: 5. The CDR3 loop is CASSRSGGDTQYF. The CDR3 DNA reads TGTGCCAGCAGTCGTTCAGGGGGAGATACGCAGTATTTT.

This chain links TRBV10-3 with TRBJ1-4, with D perhaps matching TRBD1 (6 bases). Trimming took off 5 bases at V and 0 bases at J, with 13 bases between the two ends. Per the germline V gene, CDR1 is ENHRY and CDR2 is SYGVKD. This CDR3 is 16 amino acids long. In nucleotides, the CDR3 is TGTGCCATCAGTCCACAGGGACCCTCAACTAATGAAAAACTGTTTTTT. This translates into CAISPQGPSTNEKLFF.

The V and J genes are TRBV29-1 and TRBJ1-2, with D unresolved. Germline values: CDR1 SQVTM, CDR2 ANQGSEA. V lost 3 bases and J lost 0, with 11 bases in between. The CDR3 is 14 residues long. This CDR3 is CSVELTWANYGYTF. CDR3 coding DNA: TGCAGCGTTGAGCTGACGTGGGCTAACTATGGCTACACCTTC.

This clonotype appeared once. The chain carries TRBV20-1 and TRBJ1-1; no reliable D call. Looked up from germline, CDR1 is DFQATT and CDR2 is SNEGSKA (reference sequence). The CDR3 covers 11 residues. V gave up 6 bases and J gave up 3 bases, with 8 bases separating them. The CDR3 sequence is CSAQGDTEAFF. The DNA of the CDR3 is TGCAGTGCGCAAGGCGACACTGAAGCTTTCTTT.

This chain uses TRBV20-1 with TRBJ2-3, with a tentative D call TRBD1 (6 bases). This CDR3 contains 11 residues. The V end was cut by 6 bases, the J end by 6 bases, with 10 bases between. CDR1 is DFQATT, CDR2 SNEGSKA, per germline (reference sequence). The CDR3 is CSAQGPDTQYF. In DNA, the CDR3 is TGCAGTGCCCAGGGGCCGGATACGCAGTATTTT.

This clonotype was detected a few times. The genes are TRBV15 and TRBJ2-1, with 7 bases matching TRBD2. This CDR3 spans 17 amino acids. V was clipped by 1 base and J by 6 bases; unmatched bases: 12. The germline V gene encodes CDR1 LNHNV and CDR2 YYDKDF (reference sequence). CDR3 in amino acids: CATSRGSASGSGNEQFF. The DNA for the CDR3 is TGTGCCACCAGCAGAGGATCTGCTAGCGGATCCGGCAATGAGCAGTTCTTC.

The chain carries TRBV12-3 or TRBV12-4 and TRBJ1-5; D might be TRBD1 (6 bases). CDR3 length equals 13 residues. The V end lost 6 bases, the J end lost 7 bases, and 13 bases lay between the germline ends. CDR3 protein: CASSPSDRQPQHF. CDR3 DNA: TGTGCCAGCAGCCCCTCGGACAGACAGCCCCAGCATTTT.

The chain uses TRBV4-1 and TRBJ2-6; a possible D gene is TRBD1 (6 bases). With 6 bases removed from V and 2 bases from J, the gap between germline ends came to 20 bases. The CDR3 contains 18 residues. The V gene's germline CDR1 is MGHRA and CDR2 YSYEKL. The CDR3 here is CASRGLVQGMTGANVLTF. The CDR3 coding sequence is TGCGCCAGCAGGGGTCTGGTACAGGGAATGACTGGGGCCAACGTCCTGACTTTC.

The V gene is TRBV11-2, the J gene TRBJ1-2; a possible D gene is TRBD1 (5 bases). The CDR3 has 13 amino acids. V was clipped by 1 base and J by 5 bases, with 8 bases between them. Germline CDR1 and CDR2: SGHAT and FQNNGV. CDR3 sequence reads: CASSLGQKYGYTF. The CDR3, as DNA: TGTGCCAGCAGCTTAGGACAGAAGTATGGCTACACCTTC. The whole variable domain, remainder taken from reference TRBV11-2 and TRBJ1-2, is EAGVAQSPRYKIIEKRQSVAFWCNPISGHATLYWYQQILGQGPKLLIQFQNNGVVDDSQLPKDRFSAERLKGVDSTLKIQPAKLEDSAVYLCASSLGQKYGYTFGSGTRLTVV.

In this sample, this clonotype turned up once. CDR3 amino acids: CASSLAPAGAHNEQFF. CDR3 sequence (DNA): TGTGCCAGCAGCTTAGCGCCAGCGGGAGCCCACAATGAGCAGTTCTTC. V is TRBV7-8 and J is TRBJ2-1, with TRBD2 matching 8 bases. V lost 0 bases to trimming and J lost 5 bases; unmatched junction nucleotides: 6. This CDR3 has 16 residues. Per the germline V gene, CDR1 is SGHVS and CDR2 is FQNEAQ. The whole variable domain, filled in from reference TRBV7-8 and TRBJ2-1, reads GAGVSQSPRYKVAKRGQDVALRCDPISGHVSLFWYQQALGQGPEFLTYFQNEAQLDKSGLPSDRFFAERPEGSVSTLKIQRTQQEDSAVYLCASSLAPAGAHNEQFFGPGTRLTVL.

The chain is built from TRBV4-3 and TRBJ2-3; 9 bases fit TRBD2. Germline CDR1 LGHNA, CDR2 YSLEER. V lost 0 bases and J lost 5; bases outside the gene matches: 6. This CDR3 is built from 16 residues. The CDR3 protein is CASSQEVSGSGDTQYF. CDR3 sequence (DNA): TGCGCCAGCAGCCAAGAGGTTAGCGGGAGTGGAGATACGCAGTATTTT.

This sequence joins TRBV20-1 and TRBJ2-7, with D possibly TRBD2 on 6 matching bases. The CDR3 spans 14 residues. V lost 5 bases and J 2 bases, leaving 16 bases between the germline ends. Per germline, CDR1 DFQATT and CDR2 SNEGSKA (reference sequence). CDR3 in amino acids: CSAVRPEGTYEQYF. CDR3 DNA sequence: TGCAGTGCTGTCCGCCCGGAGGGGACCTACGAGCAGTACTTC.

This clonotype was observed a handful of times. V gene TRBV6-5 combines with J gene TRBJ2-3, with TRBD1 as a possible D gene (7 bases). There are 14 residues in the CDR3. Germline-derived CDR1 and CDR2 are MNHEY and SVGAGI. V was shortened by 4 bases and J by 6 bases, with 14 bases between the two germline ends. The CDR3 region is CASSWTGGMDTQYF. CDR3 DNA: TGTGCCAGCAGTTGGACAGGAGGGATGGATACGCAGTATTTT.

Concerning this clonotype: A much larger clonotype is one base distant, so this may be a read error. This chain joins TRBV29-1 and TRBJ2-7; 9 bases are a match to TRBD1. The CDR3 is made up of 14 amino acids. Looked up from germline, CDR1 is SQVTM and CDR2 is ANQGSEA. The CDR3 here is CSVKDRGFAYEQYF. Written as DNA, the CDR3 is TGCAGCGTTAAAGACAGGGGGTTCGCGTACGAGCAGTACTTC.

This clonotype was counted once. The chain uses TRBV6-2 or TRBV6-3 and TRBJ2-1; 12 bases line up with TRBD2. Germline CDR1 is MNHEY and CDR2 is SVGEGT. There are 16 residues in the CDR3. After removal of 7 bases from V and 3 bases from J, the junction contained 7 bases not matched to a gene. CDR3 region: CASNLPGLAGYNEQFF. DNA for the CDR3: TGTGCCAGCAATCTACCGGGACTAGCGGGCTACAATGAGCAGTTCTTC.

This clonotype has only a few counts. The chain combines TRBV12-3 or TRBV12-4 with TRBJ2-6; unclear D gene. This CDR3 has 14 amino acids. V shed 8 bases and J shed 4 bases, with 12 bases lying between them. This chain's CDR3 is CASRRLGGANVLTF. CDR3 sequence (DNA): TGTGCCAGCCGACGCCTAGGAGGGGCCAACGTCCTGACTTTC.

The chain uses TRBV6-2 or TRBV6-3 and TRBJ1-6, with D maybe TRBD1 (5 bases). The germline V gene encodes CDR1 MNHEY and CDR2 SVGEGT. This CDR3 spans 17 amino acids. V was cut by 0 bases and J by 6 bases, with 15 bases left in between. CDR3 sequence reads: CASSYSIRETANSPLHF. DNA of the CDR3: TGTGCCAGCAGTTACTCGATACGTGAGACAGCTAATTCACCCCTCCACTTT.

The CDR3 here is CATSRAVGTDTQYF. The CDR3 coding sequence is TGTGCCACCAGTAGGGCAGTTGGGACAGATACGCAGTATTTT. The V gene is TRBV24-1, the J gene TRBJ2-3; unclear D gene. Trimming removed 6 bases at V and 3 bases at J, with 12 bases between. This CDR3 region has 14 residues. Germline loops: CDR1 KGHDR, CDR2 SFDVKD.

Written as DNA, the CDR3 is TGTGCCAGCAGCTTAGTCGCGGGAGGTAACACCGGGGAGCTGTTTTTT. It translates to CASSLVAGGNTGELFF. The rearrangement uses TRBV11-2 and TRBJ2-2, with 8 bases that match TRBD2. V lost 1 base and J lost 2; bases outside the gene matches: 3. The CDR3 extends over 16 amino acids. The germline V gene has CDR1 SGHAT and CDR2 FQNNGV.

As to this clonotype: A far larger clone is one nucleotide away, so this likely arose from a read error. The CDR3 loop is CASSLGQQETQFF. The DNA of the CDR3 is TGCGCCAGCAGCCTCGGCCAACAAGAGACCCAGTTCTTC. The chain carries TRBV4-1 and TRBJ2-5; D is unclear. The DNA end is more similar to TRBJ2-1, so the J call may be wrong. CDR3 length: 13 amino acids. The germline CDR1 and CDR2 sequences are MGHRA and YSYEKL.

This clonotype was picked up a small number of times. The CDR3 sequence: CASGRDGNNEKLFF. CDR3 bases: TGCGCCAGCGGCCGGGACGGAAATAATGAAAAACTGTTTTTT. The chain employs TRBV5-1 and TRBJ1-4, with D perhaps TRBD1 (5 bases). The V and J ends lost 7 bases and 4 bases respectively, with 14 bases between them. Germline values: CDR1 SGHRS, CDR2 YFSETQ. The CDR3 has 14 residues.